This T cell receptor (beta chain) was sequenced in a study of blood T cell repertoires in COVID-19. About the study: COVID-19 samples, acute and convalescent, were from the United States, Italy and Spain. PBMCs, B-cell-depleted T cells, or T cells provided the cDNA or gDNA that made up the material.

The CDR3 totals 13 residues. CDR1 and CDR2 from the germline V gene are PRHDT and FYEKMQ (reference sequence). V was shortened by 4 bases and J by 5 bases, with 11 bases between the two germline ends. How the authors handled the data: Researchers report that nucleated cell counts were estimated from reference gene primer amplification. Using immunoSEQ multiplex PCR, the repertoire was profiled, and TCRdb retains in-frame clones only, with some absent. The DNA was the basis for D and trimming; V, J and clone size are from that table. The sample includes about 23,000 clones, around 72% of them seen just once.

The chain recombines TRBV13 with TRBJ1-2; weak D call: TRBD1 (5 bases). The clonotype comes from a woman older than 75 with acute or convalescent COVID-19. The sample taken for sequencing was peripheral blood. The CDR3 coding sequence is TGTGCCAGCAGCTCGGGACTGCGGTATGGCTACACCTTC. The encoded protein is CASSSGLRYGYTF.